This entry lists 19 T cell receptor beta chains sequenced from one sample in a study of blood T cell repertoires in COVID-19. Libraries were prepared by immunoSEQ multiplex PCR; TCRdb keeps only in-frame clonotypes and omits some of them. The table lists some 49,000 clones, less than 90% of them singletons. The sequenced sample was peripheral blood. The source is a human donor in a cohort sampled during active COVID-19.

V is TRBV4-3 and J is TRBJ2-6; 9 bases are shared with TRBD1. The CDR3 has 19 amino acids. The V gene's germline CDR1 is LGHNA and CDR2 YSLEER. The J segment lost 0 bases and the V segment lost 4 bases, leaving 10 bases of the junction unmatched. The CDR3 DNA sequence: TGCGCCAGCAGCCCGAACACAGGGGGCGTCCACTCTGGGGCCAACGTCCTGACTTTC. Protein sequence: CASSPNTGGVHSGANVLTF.

Only one count was recorded for this clone. The rearrangement links TRBV6-2 or TRBV6-3 to TRBJ2-3; D call uncertain. V lost 8 bases, J lost 2 bases, and 20 bases lay in between. The CDR3 covers 16 residues. Per germline, CDR1 MNHEY and CDR2 SVGEGT. CDR3 sequence (DNA): TGTGCCAGCCGCCTACCGAGGAGAACTGCCACAGATACGCAGTATTTT. Translated, it gives CASRLPRRTATDTQYF.

The chain links TRBV9 to TRBJ2-1; 7 nucleotides agree with TRBD2. This CDR3 has 16 amino acids. The trim removed 0 bases at V and 6 bases at J, leaving 9 bases unmatched. Per the germline V gene, CDR1 is SGDLS and CDR2 is YYNGEE. This CDR3 reads CASSVVGSGGSNEQFF. Here the CDR3 DNA reads TGTGCCAGCAGCGTAGTCGGCTCGGGAGGTTCCAATGAGCAGTTCTTC.

CDR3 region: CASSALAYEQYF. In DNA, the CDR3 is TGTGCCAGCAGCGCACTAGCCTACGAGCAGTACTTC. J is TRBJ2-7 and V is TRBV3-1 (or the pseudogene TRBV3-2); maybe TRBD2 (5 bases). Deletions cut 5 bases from V and 2 bases from J, with 7 bases between. Germline-derived CDR1 and CDR2 are LGHDT and YNNKEL (reference sequence). The CDR3 is made up of 12 amino acids.

This clone was observed a few times. The chain uses TRBV10-3 and TRBJ2-3, with D unresolved. Trimming cost V 2 bases and J 8 bases, with 17 bases left between them. The CDR3 spans 15 residues. Germline assignment: CDR1 ENHRY and CDR2 SYGVKD. This CDR3 is CAISETQDRPGTQYF. CDR3 nucleotide sequence: TGTGCCATCAGTGAGACCCAGGATCGACCAGGTACGCAGTATTTT.

This clone was seen only once. The chain uses TRBV30 and TRBJ1-1; 9 bases are a match to TRBD1. Germline V lookup: CDR1 GTSNPN, CDR2 SVGIG (reference sequence). Losses at the gene ends were 3 bases for V and 7 bases for J; bases not matched to a gene: 3. This CDR3 is built from 12 residues. The CDR3, as DNA: TGTGCCTGGAGCTTGACAGGGGGTGAAGCTTTCTTT. It codes for CAWSLTGGEAFF.

This clone has more than one count but fewer than ten. CDR3 DNA sequence: TGTGCCAGCAGCCCCCGGACTAGCGGGAGCAATGAGCAGTTCTTC. It encodes CASSPRTSGSNEQFF. This rearrangement joins TRBV11-3 to TRBJ2-1, with 13 bases fitting TRBD2. CDR3 size: 15 residues. Trimming took 5 bases from V and 6 from J; bases not matched to a gene: 4. The germline gives CDR1 SGHNT, CDR2 YENEEA.

This chain uses TRBV7-9 with TRBJ2-1, with TRBD1 matching over 9 bases. This CDR3 comprises 16 residues. V gave up 4 bases and J gave up 8 bases; unmatched junction bases: 12. Germline V gene lookup returns CDR1 SEHNR and CDR2 FQNEAQ (reference sequence). The CDR3 here is CASSSQRQGGQHEQFF. The CDR3, as DNA: TGTGCCAGCAGCTCCCAAAGACAGGGGGGTCAGCATGAGCAGTTCTTC.

The chain has TRBV9 and TRBJ2-7; maybe TRBD1 (6 bases). Germline V gene sequence: CDR1 SGDLS, CDR2 YYNGEE. Between the trimmed V and J ends, which lost 3 bases and 0 bases, there was a span of 19 bases. This CDR3 contains 17 residues. CDR3 sequence: CASSDGPGQGNSYEQYF. CDR3 coding DNA: TGTGCCAGCAGCGACGGCCCGGGGCAGGGGAACTCCTACGAGCAGTACTTC.

The rearrangement links TRBV10-3 to TRBJ2-1; 8 positions agree with TRBD1. The trim removed 6 bases at V and 2 bases at J, leaving 3 bases unmatched. Germline values: CDR1 ENHRY, CDR2 SYGVKD. CDR3 length equals 14 residues. Here the CDR3 DNA reads TGTGCCATCAGGAGGGACAGGACCTACAATGAGCAGTTCTTC. Translated: CAIRRDRTYNEQFF.

The V call is TRBV19, the J call TRBJ2-7; D gene unclear. Germline V gene sequence: CDR1 LNHDA, CDR2 SQIVND (reference sequence). V was clipped by 3 bases and J by 2 bases, with 14 bases between them. The CDR3 length is 15 residues. The CDR3 sequence: CASSIGLVSAYEQYF. The CDR3, as DNA: TGTGCCAGTAGTATTGGTCTAGTTAGTGCCTACGAGCAGTACTTC.

The rearrangement links TRBV7-2 to TRBJ2-1; D gene uncertain. V was shortened by 6 bases and J by 0 bases, with 9 bases between the two germline ends. The CDR3 length is 14 residues. The germline CDR1 and CDR2 sequences are SGHTA and FQGNSA. CDR3 coding DNA: TGTGCCAGCAGGAGTGGTTTCTCCTACAATGAGCAGTTCTTC. Residues: CASRSGFSYNEQFF.

This clone was found once. The chain has TRBV5-1 and TRBJ2-1, with 7 bases aligning to TRBD2. V was pared by 7 bases and J by 5 bases, with 6 bases of the junction left unmatched. This CDR3 contains 13 residues. CDR1 SGHRS and CDR2 YFSETQ come from the germline V gene. This CDR3 is CASAPGGDNEQFF. As DNA, the CDR3 is TGCGCCAGCGCCCCGGGGGGTGACAATGAGCAGTTCTTC. The whole variable domain, remainder taken from reference TRBV5-1 and TRBJ2-1, is KAGVTQTPRYLIKTRGQQVTLSCSPISGHRSVSWYQQTPGQGLQFLFEYFSETQRNKGNFPGRFSGRQFSNSRSEMNVSTLELGDSALYLCASAPGGDNEQFFGPGTRLTVL.

The CDR3: CASSLTVAGVEGANVLTF. CDR3 sequence (DNA): TGTGCCAGCAGCTTAACAGTGGCGGGAGTGGAAGGGGCCAACGTCCTGACTTTC. The chain recombines TRBV7-3 with TRBJ2-6; 7 bases line up with TRBD2. This CDR3 has 18 amino acids. From germline, CDR1 is SGHTA and CDR2 FQGTGA. Unmatched junction bases numbered 9, after V lost 0 bases and J lost 4 bases.

The genes are TRBV3-1 (or the pseudogene TRBV3-2) and TRBJ1-2, with D uncertain. Per germline, CDR1 LGHDT and CDR2 YNNKEL (reference sequence). CDR3 length: 19 amino acids. V shed 1 base and J shed 0 bases, with 21 bases lying between them. The CDR3 sequence: CASSQVGRKPFRSNYGYTF. The CDR3 DNA reads TGTGCCAGCAGCCAAGTAGGCAGGAAACCTTTTCGGTCTAACTATGGCTACACCTTC.

J is TRBJ2-6 and V is TRBV7-9; TRBD1 agrees at 7 bases. V dropped 1 base and J dropped 0; count of bases not matched to a gene: 6. Germline values: CDR1 SEHNR, CDR2 FQNEAQ (reference sequence). The CDR3 is made up of 18 amino acids. CDR3 DNA: TGTGCCAGCAGCTTAGTGACGGACAGGTACTCTGGGGCCAACGTCCTGACTTTC. It encodes CASSLVTDRYSGANVLTF. Supplemented by reference TRBV7-9 and TRBJ2-6, the full variable domain reads DTGVSQNPRHKITKRGQNVTFRCDPISEHNRLYWYRQTLGQGPEFLTYFQNEAQLEKSRLLSDRFSAERPKGSFSTLEIQRTEQGDSAMYLCASSLVTDRYSGANVLTFGAGSRLTVL.

The chain combines TRBV19 with TRBJ2-1, with 7 bases lining up with TRBD2. Germline V gene lookup returns CDR1 LNHDA and CDR2 SQIVND (reference sequence). V trimming: 7 bases; J trimming: 9 bases; junction bases outside the gene matches: 12. This CDR3 spans 14 amino acids. The CDR3, as DNA: TGTGCCAGTACCCCGAAGCGGGATTGGGGTGAGCAGTTCTTC. It translates to CASTPKRDWGEQFF.

The chain combines TRBV4-2 with TRBJ2-2; 10 nucleotides match TRBD2. CDR3 length equals 16 residues. Germline CDR1 and CDR2: LGHNA and YNFKEQ. V lost 6 bases, J lost 1 base, and 5 bases stayed unmatched. Here the CDR3 DNA reads TGTGCCAGCAGTCCTATAGCGGGAGGGAACACCGGGGAGCTGTTTTTT. Its translation is CASSPIAGGNTGELFF.

The rearrangement links TRBV7-6 to TRBJ2-1; TRBD2 matches at 7 bases. In germline, CDR1 is SGHVS, CDR2 FNYEAQ. The V gene end was trimmed by 3 bases and the J gene end by 6 bases; junction bases not matched to a gene: 14. CDR3 length: 17 amino acids. The CDR3 DNA reads TGTGCCAGCAGCTTGGCCGGGGGAGGGATGGCTTTCAATGAGCAGTTCTTC. Its translation: CASSLAGGGMAFNEQFF.